This TCR beta chain came from a study of Graves' ophthalmopathy and Graves' hyperthyroidism. Germline V gene sequence: CDR1 SQVTM, CDR2 ANQGSEA. The V end lost 4 bases, the J end lost 7 bases, and 14 bases lay between the germline ends. The length of the CDR3 is 14 residues. The authors diagnosed from clinical symptoms, serum thyroxine, TRAb, thyroid ultrasound and orbital computed tomography. General observations from the study: The model forecast ophthalmopathy progression, reaching about 70% sensitivity and around 73% specificity. Blood also harbored most expanded thyroid clonotypes above 0.001 frequency.

RNA transcripts were the template, and TCR beta CDR3 regions were amplified from them. Second-round multiplex PCR followed a first-round RT-PCR using HTBI primers. TCRdb used MiXCR to reprocess the multiplex PCR reads, holding one entry per CDR3 protein. The sample yields about 700,000 distinct CDR3 sequences, approximately 40% seen once. A note on this clonotype: The antigen is not known.

The rearrangement links TRBV29-1 to TRBJ1-6; TRBD1 is a possible D gene (6 bases). Sequenced sample: peripheral blood. This receptor was taken from an adult man with Graves' ophthalmopathy. DNA for the CDR3: TGCAGCGTTGGGGCAGGGCAGGGGAATTCACCCCTCCACTTT. Translating gives CSVGAGQGNSPLHF.